The 18 T cell receptor beta chains reported below all come from one sample, sequenced in a study of human T cells and chemical hapten exposure. TCRdb analysed the RACE reads with MiXCR anew, one entry per CDR3 protein. This sample yields about 340,000 distinct CDR3 sequences, of which 5.5% to 8% are seen a single time; roughly 8% belongs to the top ten. The time point: patch test 1, 2 weeks after DPC sensitization. Treatment: therapeutic diphenylcyclopropenone sensitization with weekly scalp DPC. The input for sequencing was whole blood, taken in connection with sensitization to the hapten diphenylcyclopropenone (DPC). These receptors all stem from a woman younger than 35 with alopecia areata. Some clones in this sample may be carry-over from other donors' samples.

V gene TRBV24-1 combines with J gene TRBJ1-3; no reliable D call. Trimming cost V 3 bases and J 3 bases, with 2 bases left between them. In germline, CDR1 is KGHDR, CDR2 SFDVKD. This CDR3 contains 12 residues. The CDR3 is CATSDNGNTIYF. DNA of the CDR3: TGTGCCACCAGTGATAATGGAAACACCATATATTTT.

This chain joins TRBV11-2 and TRBJ1-4; no reliable D call. Germline-derived CDR1 and CDR2 are SGHAT and FQNNGV. V dropped 4 bases and J dropped 8 bases, with 11 bases sitting between them. The CDR3 has 13 residues. This CDR3 reads CASSYPLGEKLFF. Written as DNA, the CDR3 is TGTGCCAGCAGCTACCCTCTCGGAGAAAAACTGTTTTTT.

The table lists this clonotype with a few counts. This sequence joins TRBV5-4 and TRBJ1-1; D is unclear. V shed 2 bases and J shed 5 bases, with 7 bases lying between them. Per the germline V gene, CDR1 is SGHNT and CDR2 is YYREEE (reference sequence). This CDR3 is 12 amino acids long. CDR3 sequence reads: CASSFGETEAFF. The CDR3 DNA is TGTGCCAGCAGCTTTGGGGAGACTGAAGCTTTCTTT.

This clonotype has a handful of counts. This chain uses TRBV3-1 with TRBJ2-5; TRBD1 is a possible D gene (6 bases). Trimming took off 0 bases at V and 1 base at J, with 9 bases between the two ends. Germline lookup yields CDR1 LGHDT and CDR2 YNNKEL (reference sequence). This CDR3 is 15 amino acids long. In DNA form, the CDR3 reads TGTGCCAGCAGCCAAGACCCGGACAGCCAAGAGACCCAGTACTTC. It codes for CASSQDPDSQETQYF.

As for this clonotype: A much larger clone lies a single base off, so this may be a read error. The V call is TRBV9, the J call TRBJ2-2; D may be TRBD1 (5 bases). Trimming pared 3 bases from V and 1 base from J, leaving 7 bases between. The CDR3 has 14 amino acids. Germline CDR1 and CDR2: SGDLS and YYNGEE. The CDR3 protein is CASSATVNTGELFF. CDR3 bases: TGTGCCAGCAGCGCGACAGTGAACACCGGGGAGCTGTTTTTT.

This chain joins TRBV4-3 and TRBJ2-3; 9 bases align to TRBD2. The CDR3 has 17 residues. Trimming took 0 bases from V and 2 from J; bases not matched to a gene: 6. Per the germline V gene, CDR1 is LGHNA and CDR2 is YSLEER. The CDR3 protein is CASSQDTLAGATDTQYF. The CDR3 DNA is TGCGCCAGCAGCCAAGACACATTAGCGGGGGCCACAGATACGCAGTATTTT.

Comment on this clonotype: This is likely a read error, given that the CDR3 carries no conserved phenylalanine or tryptophan at its end. This chain joins TRBV6-5 and TRBJ2-1; D is possibly TRBD2 (6 bases). The CDR3 is 15 amino acids. Trimming removed 2 bases from V and 4 bases from J, with 12 bases in between. The V gene's germline CDR1 is MNHEY and CDR2 SVGAGI. The CDR3 nucleotides read TGTGCCAGCAGTTACCGTGACGGGGGATACAATGAGCAGTTCGTC. It yields the protein CASSYRDGGYNEQFV.

This clonotype has only a few counts. The J gene is TRBJ2-3, the V gene TRBV5-1; D is perhaps TRBD1 (5 bases). CDR1 is SGHRS and CDR2 is YFSETQ in the germline V gene. V lost 2 bases to trimming and J lost 5 bases, with 9 bases between them. The CDR3 covers 13 residues. CDR3 amino acids: CASSFYQGDTQYF. The CDR3 bases are TGCGCCAGCAGCTTCTATCAGGGAGATACGCAGTATTTT.

Many counts were recorded for this clonotype. V gene TRBV11-1 combines with J gene TRBJ2-7, with D uncertain. Germline V gene sequence: CDR1 SGHAT, CDR2 FQDESV (reference sequence). This CDR3 region has 16 residues. Trimming shortened V by 0 bases and J by 2 bases, and 14 bases separated the two germline ends. Here the CDR3 reads CASSLASGSDTYEQYF. Here the CDR3 DNA reads TGTGCCAGCAGCTTAGCTTCCGGCAGCGACACCTACGAGCAGTACTTC.

This clonotype showed up many times. The chain recombines TRBV29-1 with TRBJ2-3; 15 nucleotides match TRBD2. Losses at the gene ends were 7 bases for V and 6 bases for J; bases not matched to a gene: 11. In germline, CDR1 is SQVTM, CDR2 ANQGSEA. The CDR3 sequence is 16 residues long. CDR3 bases: TGCAGCGCCGAACTGGGACTAGCGGGGGGTACCGATACGCAGTATTTT. It is translated as CSAELGLAGGTDTQYF.

This clonotype has a count of ten or more. The chain uses TRBV18 and TRBJ2-5, with TRBD1 identical over 11 bases. The V gene end was trimmed by 3 bases and the J gene end by 3 bases; junction bases not matched to a gene: 6. Germline lookup yields CDR1 KGHSH and CDR2 LQKENI. CDR3 length: 16 residues. Here the CDR3 DNA reads TGTGCCAGCTCACCCCTAACGGGACAGGGGGAAGAGACCCAGTACTTC. Its translation: CASSPLTGQGEETQYF.

A few counts support this clonotype. The chain joins TRBV7-8 to TRBJ1-6; no clear D gene. V was clipped by 1 base and J by 7 bases, with 8 bases between them. Germline V lookup: CDR1 SGHVS, CDR2 FQNEAQ. The CDR3 length is 14 residues. As DNA, the CDR3 is TGTGCCAGCAGCTTAGAGTACAGCAATTCACCCCTCCACTTT. As protein: CASSLEYSNSPLHF.

This clonotype was picked up a small number of times. V and J are TRBV7-2 and TRBJ2-3; 12 positions match TRBD2. Germline V gene sequence: CDR1 SGHTA, CDR2 FQGNSA. V was clipped by 3 bases and J by 6 bases; unmatched bases: 7. This CDR3 is built from 16 residues. CDR3 in amino acids: CASSFQLAGGPDTQYF. CDR3 nucleotide sequence: TGTGCCAGCAGCTTCCAGCTAGCGGGGGGGCCGGATACGCAGTATTTT.

The chain employs TRBV14 and TRBJ1-2; 8 bases are a match to TRBD1. The CDR3 spans 14 residues. Germline V gene data show CDR1 as SGHDN and CDR2 as FVKESK. V was pared by 4 bases and J by 5 bases, with 6 bases of the junction left unmatched. CDR3 in DNA: TGTGCCAGCAGCCGGGACAGGTTGGCTTATGGCTACACCTTC. This translates into CASSRDRLAYGYTF.

This clonotype was detected a few times. The V and J genes are TRBV5-6 and TRBJ1-2, with TRBD1 identical over 8 bases. With V trimmed by 3 bases and J by 8 bases, 6 bases remained unmatched. From germline, CDR1 is SGHDT and CDR2 YYEEEE. The CDR3 has 13 amino acids. This chain's CDR3 is CASSWYRGDGYTF. CDR3 nucleotide sequence: TGTGCCAGCAGCTGGTACAGGGGGGACGGCTACACCTTC.

The chain is built from TRBV7-2 and TRBJ1-2, with 9 bases aligning to TRBD1. Per the germline V gene, CDR1 is SGHTA and CDR2 is FQGNSA. V trimming: 5 bases; J trimming: 4 bases; junction bases outside the gene matches: 8. CDR3 length equals 15 residues. The CDR3 sequence is CASSEKDRGPYGYTF. Written as DNA, the CDR3 is TGTGCCAGCAGCGAAAAGGACAGGGGACCCTATGGCTACACCTTC.

This clonotype was detected only a few times. V is TRBV7-8 and J is TRBJ1-4; perhaps TRBD1 as D (5 bases). The CDR3 is 18 amino acids. Germline lookup yields CDR1 SGHVS and CDR2 FQNEAQ. The V end lost 2 bases, the J end lost 8 bases, and 24 bases lay between the germline ends. The DNA of the CDR3 is TGTGCCAGCAGCTTACGTGGGGGGAGCCAGGGAGGAAAGGAAAAACTGTTTTTT. Translated: CASSLRGGSQGGKEKLFF.

This clonotype was counted ten times or more. J is TRBJ1-1 and V is TRBV18; tentative D call: TRBD1 (6 bases). Per the germline V gene, CDR1 is KGHSH and CDR2 is LQKENI. V lost 4 bases and J lost 1, with 13 bases in between. The CDR3 totals 15 residues. The CDR3 protein is CASSQQTGTNTEAFF. CDR3 coding DNA: TGTGCCAGCTCACAACAGACAGGCACGAACACTGAAGCTTTCTTT.